These 11 T cell receptor beta chains share one sample of origin, sequenced in a study of blood T cell repertoires in COVID-19. TCRdb's copy holds only in-frame clones and misses some; the assay was immunoSEQ multiplex PCR. The repertoire holds 240,000 or so clones, with about four fifths as singletons. Specimen: peripheral blood. These receptors were collected from a man aged 25 to 45 who had recovered from COVID-19.

The chain recombines TRBV11-2 with TRBJ1-1; tentatively, D is TRBD1 (5 bases). Trimming removed 5 bases at V and 5 bases at J, with 18 bases between. Germline values: CDR1 SGHAT, CDR2 FQNNGV. This CDR3 has 15 residues. The CDR3 reads CASSATAGGGTEAFF. CDR3 coding DNA: TGTGCCAGCAGCGCAACGGCTGGGGGGGGAACTGAAGCTTTCTTT. The full variable domain, in which reference TRBV11-2 and TRBJ1-1 provide the parts outside the CDR3, is EAGVAQSPRYKIIEKRQSVAFWCNPISGHATLYWYQQILGQGPKLLIQFQNNGVVDDSQLPKDRFSAERLKGVDSTLKIQPAKLEDSAVYLCASSATAGGGTEAFFGQGTRLTVV.

The rearrangement links TRBV7-9 to TRBJ1-6; 7 bases are shared with TRBD1. After removal of 5 bases from V and 0 bases from J, the junction contained 4 bases not matched to a gene. This CDR3 contains 16 residues. The V gene's germline CDR1 is SEHNR and CDR2 FQNEAQ (reference sequence). The DNA of the CDR3 is TGTGCCAGCAGCGCGGCAGGGGGCTCCTATAATTCACCCCTCCACTTT. The encoded protein is CASSAAGGSYNSPLHF. The full variable domain, with the rest looked up from reference TRBV7-9 and TRBJ1-6, is DTGVSQNPRHKITKRGQNVTFRCDPISEHNRLYWYRQTLGQGPEFLTYFQNEAQLEKSRLLSDRFSAERPKGSFSTLEIQRTEQGDSAMYLCASSAAGGSYNSPLHFGNGTRLTVT.

CDR3 coding DNA: TGTGCCAGCATGTCCCCCCCAGGGGGCAAATTCGGCTCCTATAATTCACCCCTCCACTTT. It translates to CASMSPPGGKFGSYNSPLHF. V and J are TRBV28 and TRBJ1-6, with 8 bases lining up with TRBD1. This CDR3 region has 20 residues. Trimming cost V 7 bases and J 0 bases; bases outside gene matches: 17. Germline V gene lookup returns CDR1 MDHEN and CDR2 SYDVKM.

The chain recombines TRBV3-1 (or the pseudogene TRBV3-2) with TRBJ2-3; 10 bases are shared with TRBD2. Germline CDR1 and CDR2: LGHDT and YNNKEL (reference sequence). The J segment lost 3 bases and the V segment lost 4 bases, leaving 4 bases of the junction unmatched. The CDR3 sequence is 15 residues long. As DNA, the CDR3 is TGTGCCAGCAGCCTAGCGGGGGGCGGGACAGATACGCAGTATTTT. This encodes CASSLAGGGTDTQYF.

V is TRBV27 and J is TRBJ1-4, with D perhaps TRBD1 (5 bases). V was cut by 6 bases and J by 8 bases, with 16 bases left in between. The CDR3 is 14 residues long. Germline CDR1 MNHEY, CDR2 SMNVEV (reference sequence). The chain's CDR3 is CASSQGTPLEKLFF. As DNA, the CDR3 is TGTGCCAGCAGCCAGGGAACCCCATTAGAAAAACTGTTTTTT. The full variable domain, its missing parts supplied by reference TRBV27 and TRBJ1-4, is EAQVTQNPRYLITVTGKKLTVTCSQNMNHEYMSWYRQDPGLGLRQIYYSMNVEVTDKGDVPEGYKVSRKEKRNFPLILESPSPNQTSLYFCASSQGTPLEKLFFGSGTQLSVL.

This clone showed up just a few times. This chain uses TRBV11-2 with TRBJ1-1; maybe TRBD1 (5 bases). Deletions cut 1 base from V and 11 bases from J, with 8 bases between. This CDR3 is 11 amino acids long. Per the germline V gene, CDR1 is SGHAT and CDR2 is FQNNGV. In DNA form, the CDR3 reads TGTGCCAGCAGCTTAGGACAGTCGGCTTTCTTT. This gives the protein CASSLGQSAFF. Complete variable domain (other parts from reference TRBV11-2 and TRBJ1-1): EAGVAQSPRYKIIEKRQSVAFWCNPISGHATLYWYQQILGQGPKLLIQFQNNGVVDDSQLPKDRFSAERLKGVDSTLKIQPAKLEDSAVYLCASSLGQSAFFGQGTRLTVV.

This rearrangement joins TRBV7-9 to TRBJ1-6; D is uncertain. From germline, CDR1 is SEHNR and CDR2 FQNEAQ (reference sequence). The CDR3 extends over 13 amino acids. V dropped 1 base and J dropped 10 bases, with 8 bases sitting between them. The CDR3 coding sequence is TGTGCCAGCAGCTTAGGCGGATTGTCACCCCTCCACTTT. It is translated as CASSLGGLSPLHF.

This chain connects TRBV19 to TRBJ2-1, with TRBD2 matching over 7 bases. Germline loops: CDR1 LNHDA, CDR2 SQIVND (reference sequence). V shed 5 bases, J shed 6 bases, and the junction held 10 bases outside the gene matches. CDR3 length: 15 residues. CDR3 sequence: CASSSEPSGANEQFF. The CDR3 DNA reads as TGTGCCAGTAGTTCCGAGCCCAGCGGGGCCAATGAGCAGTTCTTC.

This clone came up a few times. The chain uses TRBV7-9 and TRBJ1-1; 7 nucleotides align to TRBD1. CDR3 length: 14 amino acids. In germline, CDR1 is SEHNR, CDR2 FQNEAQ (reference sequence). V was clipped by 4 bases and J by 4 bases; unmatched bases: 6. CDR3 amino acids: CASSSTGAATEAFF. The CDR3, as DNA: TGTGCCAGCAGCTCCACAGGGGCGGCCACTGAAGCTTTCTTT.

V and J are TRBV27 and TRBJ2-2; D ambiguous. Germline lookup yields CDR1 MNHEY and CDR2 SMNVEV (reference sequence). CDR3 size: 13 residues. Trimming left V 5 bases short and J 0 bases short, with 4 bases between. In DNA, the CDR3 is TGTGCCAGCAGTCCGGCGAACACCGGGGAGCTGTTTTTT. It is translated as CASSPANTGELFF.

The chain joins TRBV28 to TRBJ1-1, with 8 bases lining up with TRBD1. This CDR3 contains 14 residues. V dropped 6 bases and J dropped 1; count of bases not matched to a gene: 4. Looked up from germline, CDR1 is MDHEN and CDR2 is SYDVKM. The chain's CDR3 is CASRLDRGNTEAFF. The CDR3, as DNA: TGTGCCAGCAGGCTCGACAGGGGGAACACTGAAGCTTTCTTT. Full variable domain (missing parts from reference TRBV28 and TRBJ1-1): DVKVTQSSRYLVKRTGEKVFLECVQDMDHENMFWYRQDPGLGLRLIYFSYDVKMKEKGDIPEGYSVSREKKERFSLILESASTNQTSMYLCASRLDRGNTEAFFGQGTRLTVV.